Detailed here is one T cell receptor (beta chain). The specificity of this receptor is unknown. One base away there is no much larger clone; base qualities are not given. Other DNA sequences in this sample translate to the same CDR3. Each donor gave one peripheral blood draw, averaging approximately 0.12 L, which was collected into heparinised tubes. A BD FACSAria II and a panel including CD45RO, CCR7, CD25, CD127, CD95 and CD27 were used to sort naive, central memory, regulatory and stem cell-like memory CD4+ T cells. Purity was above 95% for every sorted population. PBMCs were separated immediately by Lymphoprep density gradient centrifugation and were stained directly, without being cultured. Samples were stained and sorted in pairs, with one healthy donor and one patient per experiment, so that batch effects were minimized. The entry originates in a study of beta chain features in type 1 diabetes (dated by TCRdb to the late 2010s). Concerning the study at large: Mean age, gender distribution, total cell number and subset yield did not differ between patients and healthy donors. Whereas all 30 or so donors provided naive and central memory subsets, regulatory and stem cell-like memory subsets were isolated from just 8 patients and about eight healthy donors. A total of some 100,000,000 sorted cells were examined across all samples, and a strong correlation was observed between cell number per subset and RNA yield. The study compared the TCRB repertoires of sorted circulating CD4+ T cell subsets in recently diagnosed type 1 diabetes patients with those in matched healthy donors. Summary of the overall study and its limitations: Fewer insertions and more nucleotide deletions at VDJ recombination sites were observed in patients with type 1 diabetes, implying thymic rearrangement abnormalities. Because cDNA was sequenced instead of genomic DNA, highly expressing activated cells could be over-represented, though the groups showed no difference in activation or CD3 levels. Type 1 diabetes patients showed a moderate but significant shortening of TCRB CDR3 length in all four CD4+ subsets. Shorter templates might be favored by PCR, yet because patient and control samples were amplified and corrected together, any such skew would affect both groups equally. Naive, central memory and regulatory TCRB repertoires appeared to be more alike among patients than among healthy donors. HLA sub-analyses involved small numbers of individuals, so any influence of HLA type on TCRB rearrangement remained unresolved.

The CDR3, cysteine through phenylalanine, is 14 amino acids long. The kept DNA is CDR3 alone, 42 bases in frame from the first base. The germline V gene encodes CDR1 SGHRS and CDR2 YFSETQ. V loses 0 bases, J loses 4 bases, and the germline ends lie 8 bases apart. All of the isolated RNA was reverse transcribed with the High Capacity cDNA Reverse Transcription Kit, so expressed TCRB transcripts were sequenced. Deep immunoSEQ sequencing was applied to naive, central memory and regulatory T cell samples, giving an average of roughly 3.6 million total reads per sample. Sorted cells were lysed in RLT buffer, and RNA was extracted using DNase-treated RNeasy Micro or Mini kits according to cell number. To prevent cross-contamination, each cell subset was processed individually, whereas patient and healthy donor samples were processed jointly. The immunoSEQ multiplex PCR was used to amplify TCRB sequences from cDNA, generating 87-bp fragments that spanned the CDR3 region. The amplicons were sequenced using the Illumina HiSeq platform. In the paper's pipeline: Synthetic template baselines were used to correct PCR bias computationally, reads within Hamming distance 2 were collapsed, and singletons that could not be merged were discarded. Reads were aligned against IMGT so that V, D and J genes, CDR3 length and insertions or deletions at six rearrangement sites could be assigned. Within each subset, clonotype counts were normalized to sorted cell number, and only after that were true diversity and Gini coefficients computed with the tcR R package. The overlap coefficient, calculated on TCRB nucleotide sequences, was used to measure repertoire sharing. As a proxy for the pre-selection repertoire, out-of-frame TCRB sequences from naive cells were analyzed. Imported from immuneACCESS, the table was reduced by TCRdb to in-frame sequences with V and J called. These copies leave out some clones; in studies compared against another copy, an unresolved V gene accounts for under half, and the cause of the remainder is not known. The V and J calls and clone size come from that table; D and trimming were worked out from the DNA. The sample table holds about 270,000 clones, of which 14% were seen once. Jointly, the top ten make up 0.026% of the sample.

This TCR came from a woman aged 40 to 50 in good health. Material for sequencing was naive CD4+ T cells from blood. What the cell subset or site label conveys for this sample: true naive CD4+ T cells. The sequence is built from TRBV5-1 and TRBJ1-5; a weak D assignment points to TRBD1 (5 bases agree). The sequence in DNA is TGCGCCAGCAGCTTGGTCGGGGGAAATCAGCCCCAGCATTTT. Its protein reads: CASSLVGGNQPQHF.